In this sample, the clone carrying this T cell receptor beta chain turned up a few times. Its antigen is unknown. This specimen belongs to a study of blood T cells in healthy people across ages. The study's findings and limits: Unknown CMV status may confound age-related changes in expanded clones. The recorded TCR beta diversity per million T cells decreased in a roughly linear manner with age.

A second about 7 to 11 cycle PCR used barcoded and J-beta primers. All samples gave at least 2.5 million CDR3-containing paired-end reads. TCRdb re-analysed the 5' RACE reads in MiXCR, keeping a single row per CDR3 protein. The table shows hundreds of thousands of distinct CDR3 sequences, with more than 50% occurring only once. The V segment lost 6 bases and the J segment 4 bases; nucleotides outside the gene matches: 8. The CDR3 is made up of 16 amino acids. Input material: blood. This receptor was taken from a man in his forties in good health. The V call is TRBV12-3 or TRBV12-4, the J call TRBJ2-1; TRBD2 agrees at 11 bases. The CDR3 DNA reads TGTGCCAGCAGCCGGACTAGCGGGCGAACGTACAATGAGCAGTTCTTC. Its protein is CASSRTSGRTYNEQFF.